This TCR beta chain derives from a study of blood T cell repertoires in COVID-19. Study summary: Sites across the United States, Italy and Spain contributed samples from acute and convalescent COVID-19. Sample material is recorded as cDNA or gDNA derived from T cells, B-cell-depleted T cells, or PBMCs.

The CDR3 is 16 residues long. Germline V lookup: CDR1 WNHNN, CDR2 SYGVQD (reference sequence). The junction had 12 bases not matched to a gene; V was cut back by 6 bases and J by 4 bases. The table came from immunoSEQ multiplex PCR; TCRdb's copy has only in-frame clones and leaves some out. The profile shows 300,000 to 400,000 clones, around 87% of them singletons. This chain connects TRBV10-1 to TRBJ1-5, with TRBD1 matching 7 bases. The clonotype comes from a woman between 50 and 59 years old who had recovered from COVID-19. Sequenced input: peripheral blood. DNA of the CDR3: TGCGCCAGCAGACTTATCCGGGACAGACGAAATCAGCCCCAGCATTTT. Translation: CASRLIRDRRNQPQHF.